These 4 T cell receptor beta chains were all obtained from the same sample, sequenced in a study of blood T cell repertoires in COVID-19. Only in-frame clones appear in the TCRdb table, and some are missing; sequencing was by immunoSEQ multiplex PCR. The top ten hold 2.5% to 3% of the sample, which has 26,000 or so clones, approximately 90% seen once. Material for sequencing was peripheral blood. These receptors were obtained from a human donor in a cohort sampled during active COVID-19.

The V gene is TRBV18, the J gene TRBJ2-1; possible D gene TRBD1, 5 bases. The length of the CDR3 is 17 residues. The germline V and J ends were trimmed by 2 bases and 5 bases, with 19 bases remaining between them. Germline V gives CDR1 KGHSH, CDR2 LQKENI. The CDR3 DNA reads TGTGCCAGCTCACCAGCTCTCGTGGCAGGGTATCACAATGAGCAGTTCTTC. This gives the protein CASSPALVAGYHNEQFF. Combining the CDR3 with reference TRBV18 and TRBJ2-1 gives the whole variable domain NAGVMQNPRHLVRRRGQEARLRCSPMKGHSHVYWYRQLPEEGLKFMVYLQKENIIDESGMPKERFSAEFPKEGPSILRIQQVVRGDSAAYFCASSPALVAGYHNEQFFGPGTRLTVL.

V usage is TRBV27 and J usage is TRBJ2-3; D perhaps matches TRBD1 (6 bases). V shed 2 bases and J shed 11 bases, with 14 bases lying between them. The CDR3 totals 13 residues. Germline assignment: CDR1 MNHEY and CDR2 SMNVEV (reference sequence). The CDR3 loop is CASSLVGSGQQYF. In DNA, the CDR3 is TGTGCCAGCAGTTTAGTAGGCTCGGGACAGCAGTATTTT.

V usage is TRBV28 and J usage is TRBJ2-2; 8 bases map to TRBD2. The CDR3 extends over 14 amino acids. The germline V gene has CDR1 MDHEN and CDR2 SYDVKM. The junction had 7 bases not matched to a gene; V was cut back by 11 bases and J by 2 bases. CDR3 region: CAGNGGANTGELFF. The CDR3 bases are TGTGCCGGGAACGGGGGGGCCAACACCGGGGAGCTGTTTTTT.

The CDR3 DNA sequence: TGTGCCAGCTCTCCGGGTACGGCAGATACGCAGTATTTT. Translating gives CASSPGTADTQYF. J is TRBJ2-3 and V is TRBV18; D remains unclear. Germline V gives CDR1 KGHSH, CDR2 LQKENI. V shed 6 bases and J shed 4 bases, with 11 bases lying between them. This CDR3 comprises 13 residues.